This TCR beta chain was sequenced in a study of blood T cell repertoires in COVID-19. Study-wide context: Both acute and convalescent COVID-19 samples were obtained from the United States, Italy and Spain. T cells, B-cell-depleted T cells, or PBMCs supplied cDNA or gDNA.

Original methodology: Researchers report that nucleated cell counts were estimated from reference gene primer amplification. Assay used: immunoSEQ multiplex PCR; TCRdb lists only in-frame clones, some missing. That table gives V, J and clone size, and the DNA gave D and trimming. The table has roughly 120,000 clones, approximately 87% seen once; the top ten hold 2% to 2.5%. Looked up from germline, CDR1 is MDHEN and CDR2 is SYDVKM. There are 14 residues in the CDR3. The junction had 11 bases not matched to a gene; V was cut back by 10 bases and J by 4 bases. This chain joins TRBV28 and TRBJ1-1; 8 bases agree with TRBD1. The source material was peripheral blood. This sequence was found in a man aged 25-40 years with acute or convalescent COVID-19. CDR3 sequence reads: CATGVTGALTEAFF. The CDR3 DNA sequence: TGTGCCACCGGTGTGACAGGGGCCCTCACTGAAGCTTTCTTT.